One T cell receptor beta chain is described in this entry. In the original processing: By means of reference gene primer amplification, nucleated cell counts were estimated. The data were produced by immunoSEQ multiplex PCR, yet TCRdb's version contains in-frame clones alone and is incomplete. V and J calls and clone size are those listed in that table; D and trimming were worked out from the DNA. The data show roughly 400,000 clones, 88% seen once. This sample was included in a study of blood T cell repertoires in COVID-19. Study background: The origin of the acute and convalescent COVID-19 samples was the United States, Italy and Spain.

The germline gives CDR1 SGHDN, CDR2 FVKESK. This CDR3 has 17 amino acids. V lost 0 bases, J lost 2 bases, and 16 bases lay in between. The TCR comes from a woman in her late teens or twenties who had been exposed to COVID-19. Sequenced: PBMCs or T cells enriched from blood (not recorded which). The rearrangement links TRBV14 to TRBJ2-5; the D gene is possibly TRBD2 (5 bases). The CDR3 nucleotides read TGTGCCAGCAGCCAAGATTTTTTAGGGCGGGCACAAGAGACCCAGTACTTC. Its protein is CASSQDFLGRAQETQYF.